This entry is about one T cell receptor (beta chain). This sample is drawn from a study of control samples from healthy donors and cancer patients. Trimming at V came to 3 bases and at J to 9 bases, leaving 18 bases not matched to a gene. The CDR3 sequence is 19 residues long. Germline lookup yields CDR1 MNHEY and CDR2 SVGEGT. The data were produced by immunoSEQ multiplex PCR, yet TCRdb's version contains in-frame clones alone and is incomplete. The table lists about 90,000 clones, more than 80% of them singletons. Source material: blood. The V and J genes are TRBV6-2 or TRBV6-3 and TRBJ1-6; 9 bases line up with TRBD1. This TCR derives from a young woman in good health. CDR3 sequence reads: CASSYARTGVNQDRSPLHF. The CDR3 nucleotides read TGTGCCAGCAGTTATGCCAGGACAGGGGTTAATCAGGATCGTTCACCCCTCCACTTT.